The source of this T cell receptor beta chain is a study of spatial heterogeneity in lung cancer. Study at large: Detection consistently captured more beta-chain sequences than alpha-chain sequences.

Study findings and constraints: Follow-up blood showed ubiquitous expanded tumor TCRs less than blood at resection did.

Germline-derived CDR1 and CDR2 are SGHNT and YENEEA. Trimming removed 3 bases from V and 8 bases from J, with 22 bases in between. This CDR3 contains 16 residues. This clonotype came up many times. The antigen is undetermined. TCRdb processed the 5' RACE reads anew with MiXCR; each CDR3 protein has one entry. The sample shows some 78,000 distinct CDR3 sequences, roughly 8% of them seen only once. Time point of the sample: sample taken at primary tumor resection. A total of under 80 untreated early-stage non-small cell lung cancer patients served as donors. Unsorted tumor, nontumor lung tissue or cryopreserved PBMC supplied the whole RNA.

This chain connects TRBV11-3 to TRBJ1-2; weak D call: TRBD1 (6 bases). The specimen comprised PBMCs, sampled at surgery. The sequence was collected from a male donor with early-stage non-small cell lung cancer. The CDR3 loop is CASSFNRDNRLGGYTF. Here the CDR3 DNA reads TGTGCCAGCAGCTTTAACCGGGACAACCGACTGGGGGGCTACACCTTC.